Each of the 14 T cell receptor beta chains below was sequenced from the same sample in a study of T cell repertoires in cytomegalovirus infection. Using its own MiXCR run on the reads, TCRdb lists one record per CDR3 protein. The table lists over 250,000 distinct CDR3 sequences, about 26% of them singletons. Sequencing was performed on PBMCs. The source is a human donor in good health (CMV status not recorded). Some clones in this sample may be carry-over from other donors' samples.

CDR3 DNA sequence: TGTGCCAGCAGCCAAGTGCTGAATTCACCCCTCCACTTT. Its protein product is CASSQVLNSPLHF. The V gene is TRBV14, the J gene TRBJ1-6; D unresolved. Trimming cost V 1 base and J 7 bases, with 5 bases left between them. CDR1 is SGHDN, CDR2 FVKESK, per germline. The CDR3 sequence is 13 residues long.

V gene TRBV29-1 combines with J gene TRBJ2-1; 7 nucleotides line up with TRBD2. The CDR3 runs 14 residues. Germline CDR1 SQVTM, CDR2 ANQGSEA. The ends lost 6 bases at V and 2 bases at J; junction bases unmatched: 7. CDR3 region: CSVKGRGAYNEQFF. DNA for the CDR3: TGCAGCGTCAAGGGACGGGGGGCCTACAATGAGCAGTTCTTC.

For the CDR3, the DNA is TGTGCCAGCAGTTTAAGGATCAGGGGGAATGAGCAGTTCTTC. Its protein product is CASSLRIRGNEQFF. J is TRBJ2-1 and V is TRBV28, with 7 bases aligning to TRBD1. The germline V gene encodes CDR1 MDHEN and CDR2 SYDVKM. The CDR3 totals 14 residues. After removal of 2 bases from V and 7 bases from J, the junction contained 5 bases not matched to a gene.

For this clonotype: A much larger clone lies a single base off, so this may be a read error. V and J are TRBV7-2 and TRBJ2-1; 11 nucleotides line up with TRBD1. This CDR3 is built from 15 residues. Germline CDR1 reads SGHTA; CDR2 reads FQGNSA. CDR3 coding DNA: TGTGCCATCAGCGTTCGAGGACAGGGGGCGCGTGAGCAGTTCTTC. As protein: CAISVRGQGAREQFF.

The genes are TRBV10-3 and TRBJ2-7; TRBD1 aligns across 9 bases. Per the germline V gene, CDR1 is ENHRY and CDR2 is SYGVKD. V was pared by 2 bases and J by 3 bases, with 5 bases of the junction left unmatched. CDR3 length equals 15 residues. CDR3: CAISEGRDRVYEQYF. DNA for the CDR3: TGTGCCATCAGTGAGGGGAGGGACAGGGTCTACGAGCAGTACTTC.

This clonotype appeared many times. This sequence joins TRBV7-8 and TRBJ1-1; TRBD1 matches at 8 bases. The CDR3 covers 17 residues. Germline assignment: CDR1 SGHVS and CDR2 FQNEAQ. Trimming took 4 bases from V and 0 from J; bases not matched to a gene: 10. This chain's CDR3 is CASSSRRGRGVNTEAFF. CDR3 DNA: TGTGCCAGCAGCTCCCGCAGGGGGCGGGGAGTGAACACTGAAGCTTTCTTT. Supplemented by reference TRBV7-8 and TRBJ1-1, the full variable domain reads GAGVSQSPRYKVAKRGQDVALRCDPISGHVSLFWYQQALGQGPEFLTYFQNEAQLDKSGLPSDRFFAERPEGSVSTLKIQRTQQEDSAVYLCASSSRRGRGVNTEAFFGQGTRLTVV.

The CDR3 DNA reads TGTGCCAGCATGAGGGCTAGCGGGCGGAACGAGCAGTACTTC. This sequence encodes CASMRASGRNEQYF. The rearrangement links TRBV6-2 or TRBV6-3 to TRBJ2-7; 8 bases map to TRBD2. The germline V gene encodes CDR1 MNHEY and CDR2 SVGEGT. CDR3 length: 14 amino acids. Trimming cost V 7 bases and J 5 bases; bases outside gene matches: 10.

The chain carries TRBV10-3 and TRBJ2-2, with 11 bases that match TRBD2. The CDR3 consists of 16 residues. Trimming removed 3 bases from V and 4 bases from J; junction bases left unmatched: 4. CDR1 ENHRY and CDR2 SYGVKD come from the germline V gene. CDR3 in DNA: TGTGCCATCAGTGACACTAGCGGGAGCGCCACCGGGGAGCTGTTTTTT. Encoded protein: CAISDTSGSATGELFF.

The chain carries TRBV2 and TRBJ2-5; the D is unclear. V dropped 4 bases and J dropped 9 bases, with 12 bases sitting between them. CDR1 SNHLY and CDR2 FYNNEI come from the germline V gene. This CDR3 is 12 amino acids long. CDR3: CASSVFDGAQYF. In DNA, the CDR3 is TGTGCCAGCAGTGTTTTCGATGGGGCCCAGTACTTC. Full variable domain (rest looked up from reference TRBV2 and TRBJ2-5): EPEVTQTPSHQVTQMGQEVILRCVPISNHLYFYWYRQILGQKVEFLVSFYNNEISEKSEIFDDQFSVERPDGSNFTLKIRSTKLEDSAMYFCASSVFDGAQYFGPGTRLLVL.

This clonotype was seen a handful of times. The rearrangement links TRBV18 to TRBJ1-6, with D perhaps matching TRBD1 (6 bases). The CDR3 length is 18 residues. Trimming left V 0 bases short and J 0 bases short, with 12 bases between. Germline lookup yields CDR1 KGHSH and CDR2 LQKENI. CDR3 amino acids: CASSPPGQGNSYNSPLHF. The CDR3 DNA reads as TGTGCCAGCTCACCACCAGGGCAGGGGAACTCCTATAATTCACCCCTCCACTTT.

This clonotype has at least ten counts. The V call is TRBV7-2, the J call TRBJ2-3; 8 bases map to TRBD2. The ends lost 1 base at V and 4 bases at J; junction bases unmatched: 4. This CDR3 has 15 amino acids. The germline V gene encodes CDR1 SGHTA and CDR2 FQGNSA. The chain's CDR3 is CASSLVAGQADTQYF. CDR3 in DNA: TGTGCCAGCAGCTTAGTAGCGGGGCAGGCAGATACGCAGTATTTT.

This clonotype was recorded at least ten times. V gene TRBV7-2 combines with J gene TRBJ2-2, with D possibly matching TRBD2 (5 bases). In germline, CDR1 is SGHTA, CDR2 FQGNSA. The length of the CDR3 is 13 residues. V lost 2 bases and J lost 6, with 7 bases in between. This CDR3 is CASSLKLAGELFF. CDR3 sequence (DNA): TGTGCCAGCAGCTTAAAACTAGCCGGGGAGCTGTTTTTT.

In its sample, this clonotype was seen many times. The chain joins TRBV7-9 to TRBJ1-6; D is perhaps TRBD1 (5 bases). The V gene lost 2 bases and the J gene lost 7 bases, with 12 bases spanning the gap. In germline, CDR1 is SEHNR, CDR2 FQNEAQ (reference sequence). The CDR3 is 15 residues long. CDR3 sequence reads: CASSLRTGQNSPLHF. CDR3 nucleotides: TGTGCCAGCAGCTTACGTACAGGCCAGAATTCACCCCTCCACTTT.

This clonotype was seen repeatedly, ten times or more. The chain combines TRBV7-2 with TRBJ2-1; TRBD2 is a possible D gene (5 bases). V was shortened by 5 bases and J by 1 base, with 9 bases between the two germline ends. CDR3 length: 14 amino acids. Germline CDR1 is SGHTA and CDR2 is FQGNSA. The CDR3 spells CASSLDWSYNEQFF. CDR3 nucleotides: TGTGCCAGCAGCCTGGACTGGTCCTACAATGAGCAGTTCTTC. Using reference TRBV7-2 and TRBJ2-1 for the parts outside the CDR3, the full variable domain is GAGVSQSPSNKVTEKGKDVELRCDPISGHTALYWYRQSLGQGLEFLIYFQGNSAPDKSGLPSDRFSAERTGGSVSTLTIQRTQQEDSAVYLCASSLDWSYNEQFFGPGTRLTVL.